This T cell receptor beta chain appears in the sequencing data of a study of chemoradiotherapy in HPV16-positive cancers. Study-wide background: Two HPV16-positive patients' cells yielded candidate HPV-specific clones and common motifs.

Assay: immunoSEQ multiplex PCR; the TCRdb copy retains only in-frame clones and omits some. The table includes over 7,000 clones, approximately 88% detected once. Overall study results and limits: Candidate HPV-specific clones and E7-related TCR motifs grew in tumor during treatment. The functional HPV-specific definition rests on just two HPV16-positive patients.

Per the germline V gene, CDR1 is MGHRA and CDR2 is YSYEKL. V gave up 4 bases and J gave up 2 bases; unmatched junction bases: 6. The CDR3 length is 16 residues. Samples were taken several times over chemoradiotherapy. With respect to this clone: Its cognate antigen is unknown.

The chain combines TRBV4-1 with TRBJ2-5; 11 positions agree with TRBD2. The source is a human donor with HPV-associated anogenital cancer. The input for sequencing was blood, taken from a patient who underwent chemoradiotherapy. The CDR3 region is CASSPSTSGDQETQYF. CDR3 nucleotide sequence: TGCGCCAGCAGCCCTTCGACTAGCGGGGATCAAGAGACCCAGTACTTC.